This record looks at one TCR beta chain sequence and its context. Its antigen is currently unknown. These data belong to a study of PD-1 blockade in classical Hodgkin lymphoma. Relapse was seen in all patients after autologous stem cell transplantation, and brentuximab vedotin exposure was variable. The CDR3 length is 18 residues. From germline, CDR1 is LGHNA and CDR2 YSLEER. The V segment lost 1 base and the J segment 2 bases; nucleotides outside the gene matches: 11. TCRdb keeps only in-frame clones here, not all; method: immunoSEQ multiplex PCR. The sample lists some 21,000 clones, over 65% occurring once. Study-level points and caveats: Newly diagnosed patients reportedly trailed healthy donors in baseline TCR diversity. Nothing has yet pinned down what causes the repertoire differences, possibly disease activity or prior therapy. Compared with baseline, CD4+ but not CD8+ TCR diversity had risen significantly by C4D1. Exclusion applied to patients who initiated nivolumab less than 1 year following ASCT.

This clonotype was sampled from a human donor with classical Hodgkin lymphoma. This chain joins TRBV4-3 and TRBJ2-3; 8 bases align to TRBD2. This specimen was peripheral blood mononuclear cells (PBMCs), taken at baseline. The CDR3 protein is CASSQAIGGGPFTDTQYF. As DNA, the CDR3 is TGCGCCAGCAGCCAAGCCATCGGGGGGGGGCCGTTCACAGATACGCAGTATTTT.